Listed here are 30 T cell receptor beta chains from one sample, sequenced in a study of radiotherapy plus CTLA-4 blockade in lung cancer. TCRdb's copy holds only in-frame clones and misses some; the assay was immunoSEQ multiplex PCR. In the table there are around 50,000 clones, approximately 86% of which are singletons. The specimen comprised peripheral blood, sampled from a patient treated with radiotherapy plus ipilimumab. All receptors come from a human donor with non-small cell lung cancer that progressed on radiotherapy plus ipilimumab. Some clones in this sample may be carry-over from other donors' samples.

This chain links TRBV2 with TRBJ2-1, with 14 positions matching TRBD2. Germline CDR1 is SNHLY and CDR2 is FYNNEI. The trim removed 5 bases at V and 9 bases at J, leaving 6 bases unmatched. The CDR3 runs to 15 residues. CDR3 DNA: TGTGCCAGCAGTATGACTAGCGGGGGGGGTAGTGAGCAGTTCTTC. Its protein product is CASSMTSGGGSEQFF.

V usage is TRBV9 and J usage is TRBJ1-6, with 12 bases fitting TRBD1. V was pared by 4 bases and J by 0 bases, with 11 bases of the junction left unmatched. From germline, CDR1 is SGDLS and CDR2 YYNGEE. The CDR3 length is 20 residues. For the CDR3, the DNA is TGTGCCAGCAGCCCCACCCCGGGACAGGGGGCTACCTCCTATAATTCACCCCTCCACTTT. This gives the protein CASSPTPGQGATSYNSPLHF.

The gene calls are TRBV11-2 and TRBJ1-2; 8 bases are shared with TRBD1. Per germline, CDR1 SGHAT and CDR2 FQNNGV. V dropped 4 bases and J dropped 5; count of bases not matched to a gene: 3. This CDR3 is 13 amino acids long. CDR3 protein: CASSSGQGYGYTF. The CDR3 DNA reads as TGTGCCAGCAGCTCAGGACAGGGATATGGCTACACCTTC.

The V gene is TRBV30, the J gene TRBJ2-1; 10 bases map to TRBD2. The germline V gene encodes CDR1 GTSNPN and CDR2 SVGIG (reference sequence). The junction had 1 base not matched to a gene; V was cut back by 1 base and J by 4 bases. CDR3 length equals 14 residues. CDR3 bases: TGTGCCTGGAGTGAGCGGGAGGGTTACAATGAGCAGTTCTTC. Translation gives CAWSEREGYNEQFF.

The chain links TRBV28 to TRBJ1-5; 9 bases are a match to TRBD1. CDR3 length: 15 residues. Looked up from germline, CDR1 is MDHEN and CDR2 is SYDVKM. With 3 bases clipped from V and 4 bases from J, the junction kept 4 bases outside the gene matches. DNA for the CDR3: TGTGCCAGCAGTTTGTTCGGGACAGGGAATCAGCCCCAGCATTTT. This gives the protein CASSLFGTGNQPQHF. Based on the CDR3 plus reference TRBV28 and TRBJ1-5, the full variable domain is DVKVTQSSRYLVKRTGEKVFLECVQDMDHENMFWYRQDPGLGLRLIYFSYDVKMKEKGDIPEGYSVSREKKERFSLILESASTNQTSMYLCASSLFGTGNQPQHFGDGTRLSIL.

CDR3 sequence reads: CASSLDRMNTEAFF. The CDR3 coding sequence is TGCGCCAGCAGCTTAGACAGAATGAACACTGAAGCTTTCTTT. The chain links TRBV5-1 to TRBJ1-1; a possible D gene is TRBD1 (5 bases). With 2 bases removed from V and 0 bases from J, the gap between germline ends came to 8 bases. Germline lookup yields CDR1 SGHRS and CDR2 YFSETQ. The CDR3 runs 14 residues. Full variable domain (remainder filled in from reference TRBV5-1 and TRBJ1-1): KAGVTQTPRYLIKTRGQQVTLSCSPISGHRSVSWYQQTPGQGLQFLFEYFSETQRNKGNFPGRFSGRQFSNSRSEMNVSTLELGDSALYLCASSLDRMNTEAFFGQGTRLTVV.

CDR3 bases: TGCGCCAGCAGCTCGGGACTAGCGGGAAACACTCTGAGGACCGGGGAGCTGTTTTTT. It translates to CASSSGLAGNTLRTGELFF. The V and J genes are TRBV5-1 and TRBJ2-2; 13 bases are shared with TRBD2. V shed 3 bases and J 5 bases; nucleotides not matched to a gene: 13. Germline V gene sequence: CDR1 SGHRS, CDR2 YFSETQ. This CDR3 spans 19 amino acids. Complete variable domain (other parts from reference TRBV5-1 and TRBJ2-2): KAGVTQTPRYLIKTRGQQVTLSCSPISGHRSVSWYQQTPGQGLQFLFEYFSETQRNKGNFPGRFSGRQFSNSRSEMNVSTLELGDSALYLCASSSGLAGNTLRTGELFFGEGSRLTVL.

The J gene is TRBJ2-5, the V gene TRBV5-1; 9 bases are shared with TRBD2. The CDR3 runs to 14 residues. Germline V lookup: CDR1 SGHRS, CDR2 YFSETQ. The V gene end was trimmed by 1 base and the J gene end by 5 bases; junction bases not matched to a gene: 3. The CDR3 nucleotides are TGCGCCAGCAGCTTGAGTAGCGGGAGCGAGACCCAGTACTTC. Residues: CASSLSSGSETQYF.

The chain recombines TRBV5-1 with TRBJ2-1; TRBD2 matches 11 bases. CDR1 is SGHRS, CDR2 YFSETQ, per germline. V dropped 3 bases and J dropped 5; count of bases not matched to a gene: 4. The CDR3 spans 15 residues. The CDR3 protein is CASSWLAGGDNEQFF. The CDR3 nucleotides read TGCGCCAGCAGCTGGCTAGCGGGAGGTGACAATGAGCAGTTCTTC. The complete variable domain, with remaining parts taken from reference TRBV5-1 and TRBJ2-1, reads KAGVTQTPRYLIKTRGQQVTLSCSPISGHRSVSWYQQTPGQGLQFLFEYFSETQRNKGNFPGRFSGRQFSNSRSEMNVSTLELGDSALYLCASSWLAGGDNEQFFGPGTRLTVL.

V and J are TRBV18 and TRBJ1-2; 10 nucleotides agree with TRBD1. V trimming: 6 bases; J trimming: 4 bases; junction bases outside the gene matches: 8. Per germline, CDR1 KGHSH and CDR2 LQKENI. The CDR3 is made up of 15 amino acids. CDR3 coding DNA: TGTGCCAGCTCGTCGGGACAGGGGTTCGGCTATGGCTACACCTTC. Amino acid sequence: CASSSGQGFGYGYTF.

The chain carries TRBV4-1 and TRBJ2-7; tentative D call: TRBD2 (5 bases). The CDR3 is made up of 16 amino acids. Trimming cost V 2 bases and J 2 bases, with 16 bases left between them. The germline CDR1 and CDR2 sequences are MGHRA and YSYEKL. DNA of the CDR3: TGCGCCAGCAGCCAATATGTAGGCCTAGCAGCCTACGAGCAGTACTTC. Its protein product is CASSQYVGLAAYEQYF.

The V gene is TRBV15, the J gene TRBJ2-7, with D uncertain. V was trimmed by 1 base and J by 7 bases, leaving 11 bases between them. This CDR3 contains 13 residues. Germline CDR1 is LNHNV and CDR2 is YYDKDF (reference sequence). The CDR3 sequence is CATSRVTHQEQYF. The CDR3 bases are TGTGCCACCAGCAGAGTGACACACCAGGAGCAGTACTTC.

The V and J genes are TRBV29-1 and TRBJ1-5; TRBD1 aligns across 8 bases. From germline, CDR1 is SQVTM and CDR2 ANQGSEA. V lost 4 bases, J lost 5 bases, and 4 bases stayed unmatched. The CDR3 contains 13 residues. The chain's CDR3 is CSVGQGFDQPQHF. The CDR3 DNA reads TGCAGCGTTGGACAGGGGTTCGATCAGCCCCAGCATTTT.

V is TRBV27 and J is TRBJ2-5; 8 bases map to TRBD1. V lost 3 bases, J lost 9 bases, and 12 bases stayed unmatched. Germline lookup yields CDR1 MNHEY and CDR2 SMNVEV (reference sequence). CDR3 length equals 15 residues. CDR3: CASSLNLGQGVSQYF. The CDR3 DNA sequence: TGTGCCAGCAGTTTGAATTTAGGACAGGGTGTGTCCCAGTACTTC.

V is TRBV5-1 and J is TRBJ2-2, with D possibly being TRBD2 (5 bases). The CDR3 loop spans 12 amino acids. Germline values: CDR1 SGHRS, CDR2 YFSETQ. Trimming shortened V by 8 bases and J by 7 bases, and 12 bases separated the two germline ends. The CDR3 bases are TGCGCCAGTTGGACCGGAGGCGGGGAGCTGTTTTTT. It specifies CASWTGGGELFF. Full variable domain (rest looked up from reference TRBV5-1 and TRBJ2-2): KAGVTQTPRYLIKTRGQQVTLSCSPISGHRSVSWYQQTPGQGLQFLFEYFSETQRNKGNFPGRFSGRQFSNSRSEMNVSTLELGDSALYLCASWTGGGELFFGEGSRLTVL.

The chain links TRBV11-2 to TRBJ1-1; 12 bases map to TRBD1. V shed 0 bases and J 9 bases; nucleotides not matched to a gene: 5. The CDR3 is 15 residues long. The germline V gene has CDR1 SGHAT and CDR2 FQNNGV. CDR3 in amino acids: CASSLESGQGAKAFF. In nucleotides, the CDR3 is TGTGCCAGCAGCTTAGAGTCGGGACAGGGGGCAAAAGCTTTCTTT.

The V and J genes are TRBV11-2 and TRBJ1-6; 11 nucleotides line up with TRBD1. Germline CDR1 and CDR2: SGHAT and FQNNGV. Trimming removed 5 bases from V and 9 bases from J; junction bases left unmatched: 9. The CDR3 has 16 residues. The CDR3 bases are TGTGCCAGCAGCCAAGGGGACAGGGGGATTGGTTCACCCCTCCACTTT. Protein sequence: CASSQGDRGIGSPLHF.

The CDR3 loop reads CASSSSGSTYEQYF. The CDR3, as DNA: TGTGCCAGCAGTTCCAGCGGGTCCACCTACGAGCAGTACTTC. V and J are TRBV27 and TRBJ2-5, with D perhaps TRBD2 (6 bases). The J call may not be correct, given that the DNA end is closer to TRBJ2-7. The CDR3 runs to 14 residues. CDR1 and CDR2 from the germline V gene are MNHEY and SMNVEV (reference sequence).

The chain carries TRBV5-1 and TRBJ2-7; 7 positions agree with TRBD2. There are 14 residues in the CDR3. V was pared by 0 bases and J by 3 bases, with 3 bases of the junction left unmatched. Germline values: CDR1 SGHRS, CDR2 YFSETQ. In nucleotides, the CDR3 is TGCGCCAGCAGCTTGGTTGGGGGGGTCTACGAGCAGTACTTC. As protein: CASSLVGGVYEQYF.

This chain links TRBV19 with TRBJ1-2, with a weak D call TRBD1 (5 bases). V lost 9 bases and J lost 4, with 21 bases in between. The germline gives CDR1 LNHDA, CDR2 SQIVND (reference sequence). CDR3 length: 15 amino acids. The DNA of the CDR3 is TGTGCCAGGACTCCTTACCTCAGGGTGTTCTATGGCTACACCTTC. It codes for CARTPYLRVFYGYTF.

V usage is TRBV29-1 and J usage is TRBJ2-1; D not resolved. V was clipped by 7 bases and J by 7 bases, with 11 bases between them. CDR1 and CDR2 (germline): SQVTM, ANQGSEA. The CDR3 covers 11 residues. CDR3 amino acids: CSGSSGNEQFF. CDR3 in DNA: TGCAGCGGGAGTTCCGGAAATGAGCAGTTCTTC.

J is TRBJ2-3 and V is TRBV2; TRBD2 matches 13 bases. V was clipped by 7 bases and J by 5 bases; unmatched bases: 9. The CDR3 runs 16 residues. The germline V gene has CDR1 SNHLY and CDR2 FYNNEI. CDR3 region: CASIPTSGRLGDTQYF. DNA of the CDR3: TGTGCCAGCATCCCGACTAGCGGGAGGTTGGGAGATACGCAGTATTTT.

This chain links TRBV6-1 with TRBJ2-1; 11 nucleotides agree with TRBD1. The V gene end was trimmed by 1 base and the J gene end by 8 bases; junction bases not matched to a gene: 16. The V gene's germline CDR1 is MNHNS and CDR2 SASEGT. This CDR3 has 19 residues. The CDR3 sequence is CASSEVGTGGLGVGDEQFF. In nucleotides, the CDR3 is TGTGCCAGCAGTGAAGTCGGGACAGGGGGACTAGGGGTAGGGGATGAGCAGTTCTTC.

The CDR3 loop reads CAIWTGHRDTDTQYF. Written as DNA, the CDR3 is TGTGCCATCTGGACAGGGCACCGTGACACAGATACGCAGTATTTT. V and J are TRBV10-3 and TRBJ2-3; 8 bases agree with TRBD1. In germline, CDR1 is ENHRY, CDR2 SYGVKD. V shed 8 bases, J shed 2 bases, and the junction held 9 bases outside the gene matches. This CDR3 region has 15 residues.

The rearrangement uses TRBV7-9 and TRBJ2-2, with TRBD1 matching over 7 bases. V lost 5 bases and J lost 4; bases outside the gene matches: 7. Germline V lookup: CDR1 SEHNR, CDR2 FQNEAQ (reference sequence). The CDR3 runs 15 residues. DNA of the CDR3: TGTGCCAGCAGCCAAGACAGGGCGGGCACCGGGGAGCTGTTTTTT. It encodes CASSQDRAGTGELFF.

The V call is TRBV19, the J call TRBJ1-5; D remains unclear. V gave up 1 base and J gave up 9 bases, with 10 bases separating them. Germline V CDR1 and CDR2: LNHDA, SQIVND (reference sequence). The length of the CDR3 is 13 residues. CDR3 nucleotide sequence: TGTGCCAGTAGTATAGGCAGCGACGCGCCCCAGCATTTT. Its translation: CASSIGSDAPQHF.

This chain joins TRBV30 and TRBJ2-7, with D perhaps matching TRBD1 (5 bases). Germline V gives CDR1 GTSNPN, CDR2 SVGIG (reference sequence). This CDR3 is 13 amino acids long. Trimming removed 2 bases at V and 3 bases at J, with 11 bases between. The CDR3 is CAWSPNRLYEQYF. DNA for the CDR3: TGTGCCTGGAGTCCGAACAGGCTCTACGAGCAGTACTTC.

The CDR3 spells CSVDRDSRFMNTEAFF. In DNA form, the CDR3 reads TGCAGCGTTGATCGGGACAGCCGCTTCATGAACACTGAAGCTTTCTTT. The chain recombines TRBV29-1 with TRBJ1-1; 7 positions match TRBD1. CDR1 and CDR2 (germline): SQVTM, ANQGSEA. CDR3 length: 16 amino acids. V dropped 3 bases and J dropped 0; count of bases not matched to a gene: 10.

CDR3 sequence reads: CASIELGSSYEQYF. CDR3 in DNA: TGTGCCAGCATCGAGCTTGGGAGCTCCTACGAGCAGTACTTC. The V gene is TRBV5-6, the J gene TRBJ2-7, with TRBD2 as a possible D gene (5 bases). In germline, CDR1 is SGHDT, CDR2 YYEEEE. The CDR3 contains 14 residues. Trimming took off 6 bases at V and 0 bases at J, with 13 bases between the two ends.

The gene calls are TRBV29-1 and TRBJ2-1, with 10 bases that match TRBD2. CDR1 is SQVTM, CDR2 ANQGSEA, per germline. This CDR3 has 13 residues. V lost 5 bases to trimming and J lost 5 bases; unmatched junction nucleotides: 3. The CDR3 spells CSVSTSGNNEQFF. CDR3 DNA: TGCAGCGTTTCTACTAGCGGGAACAATGAGCAGTTCTTC.